This T cell receptor beta chain emerged from a study of blood T cells in healthy people across ages. Through a sample-barcoded 5' primer and a J-beta primer mix, a second PCR was run for roughly 7 to 11 cycles. Each CDR3 protein gets one entry after TCRdb re-called the 5' RACE reads with MiXCR. The sample yields almost 800,000 distinct CDR3 sequences, roughly 50% seen once. CDR3 length equals 12 residues. With 0 bases removed from V and 15 bases from J, the gap between germline ends came to 12 bases. CDR1 is LGHDT and CDR2 is YNNKEL in the germline V gene (reference sequence). The sample was blood. The V and J genes are TRBV3-1 and TRBJ2-1, with D perhaps matching TRBD1 (6 bases). This TCR came from a man aged 25 to 40 in good health. The CDR3 DNA sequence: TGTGCCAGCAGCCAAGACGGACAGTCCGGGTTCTTC. Amino acids: CASSQDGQSGFF.